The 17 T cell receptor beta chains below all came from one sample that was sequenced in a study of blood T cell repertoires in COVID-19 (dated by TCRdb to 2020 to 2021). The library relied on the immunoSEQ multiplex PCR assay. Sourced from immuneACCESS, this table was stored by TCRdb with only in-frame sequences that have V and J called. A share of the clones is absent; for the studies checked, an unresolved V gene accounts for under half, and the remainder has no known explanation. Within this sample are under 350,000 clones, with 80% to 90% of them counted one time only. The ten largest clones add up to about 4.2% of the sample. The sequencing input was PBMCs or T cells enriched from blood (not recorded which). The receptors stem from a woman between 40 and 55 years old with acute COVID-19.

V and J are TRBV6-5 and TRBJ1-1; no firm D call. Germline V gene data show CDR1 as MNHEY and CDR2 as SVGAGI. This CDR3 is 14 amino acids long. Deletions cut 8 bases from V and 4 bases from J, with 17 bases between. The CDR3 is CASLGSRGSTEAFF. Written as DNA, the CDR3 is TGTGCCAGCCTGGGCAGCCGAGGGAGCACTGAAGCTTTCTTT.

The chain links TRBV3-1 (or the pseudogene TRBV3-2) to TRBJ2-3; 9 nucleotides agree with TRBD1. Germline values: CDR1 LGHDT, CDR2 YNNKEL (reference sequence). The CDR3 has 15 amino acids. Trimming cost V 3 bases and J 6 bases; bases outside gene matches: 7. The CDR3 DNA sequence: TGTGCCAGCAGCCAGAGGGACAGGGCTAAGGATACGCAGTATTTT. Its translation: CASSQRDRAKDTQYF.

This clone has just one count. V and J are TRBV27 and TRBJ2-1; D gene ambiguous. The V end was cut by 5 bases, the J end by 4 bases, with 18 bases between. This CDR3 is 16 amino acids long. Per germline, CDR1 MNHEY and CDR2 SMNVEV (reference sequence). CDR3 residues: CASSLRGTQSYNEQFF. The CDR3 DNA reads TGTGCCAGCAGTCTTAGAGGCACCCAATCGTACAATGAGCAGTTCTTC.

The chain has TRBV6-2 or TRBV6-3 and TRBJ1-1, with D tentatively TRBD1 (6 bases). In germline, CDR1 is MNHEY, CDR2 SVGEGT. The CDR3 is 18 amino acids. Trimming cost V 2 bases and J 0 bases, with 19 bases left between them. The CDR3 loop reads CASSYQSGQGRVNTEAFF. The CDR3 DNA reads TGTGCCAGCAGTTACCAATCGGGGCAGGGGCGAGTGAACACTGAAGCTTTCTTT.

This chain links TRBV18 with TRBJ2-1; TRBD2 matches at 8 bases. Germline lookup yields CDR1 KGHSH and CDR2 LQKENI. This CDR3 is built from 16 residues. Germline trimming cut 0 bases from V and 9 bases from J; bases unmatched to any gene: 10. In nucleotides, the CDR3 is TGTGCCAGCTCACCACCGGTATCGGGGGGGCTTGGTGAGCAGTTCTTC. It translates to CASSPPVSGGLGEQFF.

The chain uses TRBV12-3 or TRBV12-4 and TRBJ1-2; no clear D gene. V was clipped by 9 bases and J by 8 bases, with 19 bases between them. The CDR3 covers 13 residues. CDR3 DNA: TGTGCCAGTACCACCGGACTCTTAGGAGGCTACACCTTC. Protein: CASTTGLLGGYTF.

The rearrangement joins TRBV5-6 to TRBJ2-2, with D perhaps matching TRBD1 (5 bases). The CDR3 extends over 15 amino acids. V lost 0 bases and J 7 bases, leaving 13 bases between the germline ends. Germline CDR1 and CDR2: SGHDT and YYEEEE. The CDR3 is CASSLEQGKNGELFF. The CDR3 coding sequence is TGTGCCAGCAGCTTGGAGCAGGGTAAAAACGGGGAGCTGTTTTTT.

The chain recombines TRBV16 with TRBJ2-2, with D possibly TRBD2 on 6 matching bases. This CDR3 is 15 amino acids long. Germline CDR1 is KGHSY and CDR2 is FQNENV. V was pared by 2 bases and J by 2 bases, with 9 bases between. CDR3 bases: TGTGCCAGCAGCCAAGGGGGGAAAAACACCGGGGAGCTGTTTTTT. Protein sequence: CASSQGGKNTGELFF.

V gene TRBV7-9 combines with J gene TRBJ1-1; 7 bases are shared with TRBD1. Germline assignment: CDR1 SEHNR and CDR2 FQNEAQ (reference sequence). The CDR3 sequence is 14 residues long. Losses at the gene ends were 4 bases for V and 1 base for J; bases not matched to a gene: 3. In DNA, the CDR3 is TGTGCCAGCAGCTCCCCAGGGGGGAACACTGAAGCTTTCTTT. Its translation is CASSSPGGNTEAFF.

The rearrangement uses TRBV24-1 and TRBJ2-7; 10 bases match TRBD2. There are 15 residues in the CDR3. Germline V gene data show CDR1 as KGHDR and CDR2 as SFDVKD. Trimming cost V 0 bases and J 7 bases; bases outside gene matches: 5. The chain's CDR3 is CATSDLRLAGEEQYF. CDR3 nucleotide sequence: TGTGCCACCAGTGATTTGAGGCTAGCGGGAGAGGAGCAGTACTTC.

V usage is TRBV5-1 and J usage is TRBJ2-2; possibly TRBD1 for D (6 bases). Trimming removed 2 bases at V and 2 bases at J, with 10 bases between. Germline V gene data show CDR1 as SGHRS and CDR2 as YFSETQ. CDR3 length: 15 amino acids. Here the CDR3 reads CASSFPDRNTGELFF. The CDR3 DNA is TGCGCCAGCAGCTTCCCGGACAGAAACACCGGGGAGCTGTTTTTT.

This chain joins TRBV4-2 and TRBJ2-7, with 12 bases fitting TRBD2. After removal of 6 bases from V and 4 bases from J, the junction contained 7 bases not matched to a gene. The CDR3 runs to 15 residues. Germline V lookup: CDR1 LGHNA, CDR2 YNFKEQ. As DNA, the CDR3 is TGTGCCAGCAGATTCGAGACTAGCGGGAGTTACGAGCAGTACTTC. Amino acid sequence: CASRFETSGSYEQYF.

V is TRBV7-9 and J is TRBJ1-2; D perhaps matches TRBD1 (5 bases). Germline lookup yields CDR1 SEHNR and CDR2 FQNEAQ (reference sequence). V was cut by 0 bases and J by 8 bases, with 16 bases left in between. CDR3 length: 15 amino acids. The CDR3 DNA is TGTGCCAGCAGCTTAGCGAGCCGGGGCGCGGGAGGCTACACCTTC. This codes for CASSLASRGAGGYTF.

For the CDR3, the DNA is TGCGCCAGCAGCCCCACCCTACAGGGAAGGTCTGGCTACACCTTC. Amino acid sequence: CASSPTLQGRSGYTF. This rearrangement joins TRBV5-1 to TRBJ1-2; tentatively, D is TRBD1 (6 bases). This CDR3 has 15 amino acids. Trimming stripped 4 bases from V and 7 bases from J, with 20 bases between. The germline V gene has CDR1 SGHRS and CDR2 YFSETQ. The full variable domain, rest sourced from reference TRBV5-1 and TRBJ1-2, is KAGVTQTPRYLIKTRGQQVTLSCSPISGHRSVSWYQQTPGQGLQFLFEYFSETQRNKGNFPGRFSGRQFSNSRSEMNVSTLELGDSALYLCASSPTLQGRSGYTFGSGTRLTVV.

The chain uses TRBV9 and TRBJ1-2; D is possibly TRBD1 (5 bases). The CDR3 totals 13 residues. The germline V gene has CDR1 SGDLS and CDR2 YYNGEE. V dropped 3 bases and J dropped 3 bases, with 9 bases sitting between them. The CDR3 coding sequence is TGTGCCAGCAGCGCACAAGGGGACTATGGCTACACCTTC. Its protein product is CASSAQGDYGYTF.

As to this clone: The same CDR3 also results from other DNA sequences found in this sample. CDR3 nucleotides: TGTGCCAGCAGCGTAGTGGGAAGCGGGTCGAACACCGGGGAGCTGTTTTTT. The encoded protein is CASSVVGSGSNTGELFF. The rearrangement uses TRBV9 and TRBJ2-2, with a weak D call TRBD2 (6 bases). Trimming removed 0 bases from V and 0 bases from J, with 12 bases in between. Germline V gene data show CDR1 as SGDLS and CDR2 as YYNGEE. CDR3 size: 17 residues.

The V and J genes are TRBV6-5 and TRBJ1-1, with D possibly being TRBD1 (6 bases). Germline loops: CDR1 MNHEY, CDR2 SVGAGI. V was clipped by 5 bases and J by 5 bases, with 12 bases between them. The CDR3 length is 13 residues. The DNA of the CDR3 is TGTGCCAGCAGTCTTCTGGACAGTACTGAAGCTTTCTTT. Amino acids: CASSLLDSTEAFF.